This TCR beta chain was recorded in a study of T cells in Graves' hyperthyroidism and ophthalmopathy. General study results and limits: Most clonotypes that expanded in the thyroid above 0.001 also showed up in blood.

This clonotype was seen at least ten times. As yet, its antigen is unknown. It was RNA transcripts that yielded the amplified TCR beta CDR3 regions. Carried out on the TCR CDR3, a first-round RT-PCR used the HTBI primer set. From the multiplex PCR reads, TCRdb called clonotypes with MiXCR, one entry per CDR3 protein. The table shows about 290,000 distinct CDR3 sequences, with roughly an eighth occurring only once. Recently diagnosed hyperthyroidism of less than 2 months' duration affected patients aged 18 to 65. The PBMCs studied were ones that came from about 10 ml fresh peripheral blood. CDR1 is SGHVS, CDR2 FQNEAQ, per germline. Trimming removed 1 base from V and 1 base from J; junction bases left unmatched: 10. The CDR3 length is 17 residues.

Material: blood. The V gene is TRBV7-8, the J gene TRBJ2-7; 7 positions match TRBD1. The receptor was isolated from a woman between 40 and 55 years old with Graves' hyperthyroidism. In nucleotides, the CDR3 is TGTGCCAGCAGCTTAGGAGGTGGACAGGATGGGTCCTACGAGCAGTACTTC. Protein sequence: CASSLGGGQDGSYEQYF. The entire variable domain, with the rest obtained from reference TRBV7-8 and TRBJ2-7, is as follows: GAGVSQSPRYKVAKRGQDVALRCDPISGHVSLFWYQQALGQGPEFLTYFQNEAQLDKSGLPSDRFFAERPEGSVSTLKIQRTQQEDSAVYLCASSLGGGQDGSYEQYFGPGTRLTVT.